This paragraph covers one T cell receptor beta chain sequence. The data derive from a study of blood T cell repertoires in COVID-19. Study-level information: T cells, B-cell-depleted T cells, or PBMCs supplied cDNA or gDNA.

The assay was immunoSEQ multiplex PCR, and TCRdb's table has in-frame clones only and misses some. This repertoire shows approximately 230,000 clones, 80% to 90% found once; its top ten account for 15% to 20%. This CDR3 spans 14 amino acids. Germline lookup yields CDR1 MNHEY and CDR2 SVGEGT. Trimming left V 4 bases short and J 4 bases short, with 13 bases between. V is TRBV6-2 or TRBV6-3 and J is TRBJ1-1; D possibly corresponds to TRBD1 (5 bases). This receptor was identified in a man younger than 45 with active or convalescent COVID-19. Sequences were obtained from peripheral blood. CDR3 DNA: TGTGCCAGCAGTTTGGAGGGACGCGGCACTGAAGCTTTCTTT. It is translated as CASSLEGRGTEAFF.